These T cell receptor beta chains were read from a single sample in a study of cytomegalovirus exposure and HLA in healthy donors. Produced via immunoSEQ multiplex PCR; TCRdb's table is partial and in-frame only. This table has about 98,000 clones, approximately 90% appearing once. The material sequenced was PBMCs. These receptors were taken from a woman aged 30 to 39 in good health and CMV-seronegative. CDR3s include the opening cysteine and the closing phenylalanine or tryptophan. D genes are given only for firm matches. Where a row states a size, it is once, few, many or the class of an expanded clone; other rows omit it.

J gene | D gene | clone size | V gene | CDR3 protein | CDR3 DNA
TRBJ1-6 | TRBD1 | - | TRBV2 | CASIVQGAISPLHF | TGTGCCAGCATCGTACAGGGGGCAATTTCACCCCTCCACTTT
TRBJ2-5 | - | - | TRBV6-5 | CASRGQEETQYF | TGTGCCAGCAGGGGACAAGAAGAGACCCAGTACTTC
TRBJ1-1 | - | - | TRBV5-8 | CASSWWGEDTEAFF | TGTGCCAGCAGCTGGTGGGGGGAGGACACTGAAGCTTTCTTT
TRBJ2-3 | - | - | TRBV5-1 | CASSLGGASTDTQYF | TGCGCCAGCAGCTTGGGGGGAGCTAGCACAGATACGCAGTATTTT
TRBJ2-2 | - | once | TRBV5-4 | CASSFQNARDTGELFF | TGTGCCAGCAGCTTCCAGAACGCCAGGGACACCGGGGAGCTGTTTTTT
TRBJ2-2 | TRBD1 | - | TRBV14 | CASSKQGWAGELFF | TGTGCCAGCAGCAAACAGGGGTGGGCCGGGGAGCTGTTTTTT
TRBJ2-3 | - | - | TRBV4-1 | CASSQAPWAPTRTWTDTQYF | TGCGCCAGCAGCCAAGCTCCCTGGGCGCCGACTAGGACTTGGACAGATACGCAGTATTTT
TRBJ2-7 | - | - | TRBV7-9 | CASSSQGTGTYEQYF | TGTGCCAGCAGCTCACAGGGGACTGGAACCTACGAGCAGTACTTC
TRBJ1-3 | TRBD1 | - | TRBV4-2 | CASSSSGTGLSSSGNTIYF | TGTGCCAGCAGCTCTTCCGGGACAGGACTCTCGAGCTCTGGAAACACCATATATTTT
TRBJ1-1 | - | once | TRBV11-2 | CASSLAAFQGISEAFF | TGTGCCAGCAGCTTAGCGGCCTTTCAGGGTATCTCTGAAGCTTTCTTT
TRBJ2-7 | - | - | TRBV19 | CASTSGGILGGMDEQYF | TGTGCCAGTACCTCAGGAGGAATACTAGGGGGTATGGACGAGCAGTACTTC
TRBJ2-7 | TRBD1 | - | TRBV7-2 | CASSNRGGSYEQYF | TGTGCCAGCAGCAACAGGGGTGGTTCCTACGAGCAGTACTTC
TRBJ1-1 | - | few | TRBV5-1 | CASSLETGTYSYTEAFF | TGCGCCAGCAGCTTGGAAACAGGGACATATTCTTACACTGAAGCTTTCTTT
TRBJ2-2 | TRBD2 | - | TRBV5-4 | CASSLYPLADTGELFF | TGTGCCAGCAGCTTGTACCCTCTAGCGGATACCGGGGAGCTGTTTTTT
TRBJ2-2 | TRBD1 | - | TRBV9 | CASSPRTGHTGELFF | TGTGCCAGCAGCCCCCGGACAGGGCACACCGGGGAGCTGTTTTTT
TRBJ2-3 | - | - | TRBV18 | CASSPSIRGTDTQYF | TGTGCCAGCTCACCAAGTATTCGGGGGACAGATACGCAGTATTTT
TRBJ2-2 | - | - | TRBV5-1 | CASSWPDYGELFF | TGCGCCAGCAGCTGGCCTGATTATGGGGAGCTGTTTTTT
TRBJ2-1 | - | - | TRBV13 | CASSLFQRGEQFF | TGTGCCAGCAGCTTGTTTCAACGGGGTGAGCAGTTCTTC
TRBJ2-1 | - | few | TRBV6-5 | CASSYFYFGGPGEFF | TGTGCCAGCAGTTACTTTTACTTCGGGGGGCCGGGGGAGTTCTTC
TRBJ1-1 | - | - | TRBV6-1 | CASSEALQGRATEAFF | TGTGCCAGCAGTGAAGCGCTTCAGGGGCGGGCCACTGAAGCTTTCTTT
TRBJ2-1 | TRBD1 | - | TRBV4-2 | CASSLAGTGNSEQFF | TGTGCCAGCAGCCTAGCCGGGACAGGGAACAGTGAGCAGTTCTTC
TRBJ2-6 | - | - | TRBV7-8 | CASSLGPDSRSGANVLTF | TGTGCCAGCAGCTTAGGCCCGGACAGCCGCTCTGGGGCCAACGTCCTGACTTTC
TRBJ1-1 | - | - | TRBV25-1 | CASTRGVIMSEAFF | TGTGCCAGCACCCGGGGGGTCATAATGTCTGAAGCTTTCTTT
TRBJ2-1 | TRBD1 | once | TRBV28 | CASSLNRGNEQFF | TGTGCCAGCAGTTTGAACAGGGGCAATGAGCAGTTCTTC
TRBJ2-7 | - | once | TRBV7-9 | CASSAITSPGRGPGGEQYF | TGTGCCAGCAGCGCGATCACGTCACCGGGCAGGGGACCCGGCGGCGAGCAGTACTTC
TRBJ2-4 | TRBD2 | - | TRBV4-2 | CASSQATGTSLLAKNIQYF | TGTGCCAGCAGCCAAGCAACCGGGACTAGCCTCTTAGCCAAAAACATTCAGTACTTC
TRBJ2-7 | - | - | TRBV2 | CASSPGTPSYEQYF | TGTGCCAGCAGTCCTGGGACACCATCCTACGAGCAGTACTTC
TRBJ1-1 | - | - | TRBV18 | CASSPRRGPRNTEAFF | TGTGCCAGCTCACCACGTCGAGGGCCTCGGAACACTGAAGCTTTCTTT
TRBJ2-3 | TRBD1 | - | TRBV5-1 | CASSLEGRGRWDTQYF | TGCGCCAGCAGCTTGGAGGGCAGGGGGCGTTGGGATACGCAGTATTTT
TRBJ1-4 | TRBD1 | - | TRBV6-1 | CASSVGTGGEKLFF | TGTGCCAGCAGTGTTGGGACAGGGGGTGAAAAACTGTTTTTT
TRBJ2-7 | TRBD2 | - | TRBV7-8 | CASSSRLAGAPEQYF | TGTGCCAGCAGCTCACGACTAGCGGGGGCCCCCGAGCAGTACTTC
TRBJ1-2 | - | once | TRBV4-1 | CASSSPERDYYGYTF | TGCGCCAGCAGCTCCCCGGAGAGAGACTACTATGGCTACACCTTC
TRBJ1-5 | - | - | TRBV4-1 | CASSQDRGTQPQHF | TGCGCCAGCAGCCAAGATAGGGGGACTCAGCCCCAGCATTTT
TRBJ2-7 | TRBD2 | - | TRBV29-1 | CSVDRGSPYEQYF | TGCAGCGTTGACCGCGGGAGTCCGTACGAGCAGTACTTC
TRBJ2-3 | - | - | TRBV9 | CASSAGGQPSTDTQYF | TGTGCCAGCAGCGCCGGGGGGCAGCCTAGCACAGATACGCAGTATTTT
TRBJ1-2 | TRBD1 | - | TRBV9 | CASSAGQGVEGSYGYTF | TGTGCCAGCAGCGCCGGACAGGGGGTTGAGGGCTCCTATGGCTACACCTTC
TRBJ2-7 | TRBD2 | few | TRBV11-3 | CASSLGASGSYEQYF | TGTGCCAGCAGCTTAGGTGCTAGCGGCTCCTACGAGCAGTACTTC
TRBJ1-3 | - | - | TRBV10-3 | CAIRSEMPSGNTIYF | TGTGCCATCAGATCTGAGATGCCCTCTGGAAACACCATATATTTT
TRBJ1-5 | - | - | TRBV6-5 | CASSYGRAYNQPQHF | TGTGCCAGCAGTTACGGGCGGGCTTACAATCAGCCCCAGCATTTT
TRBJ1-6 | - | - | TRBV7-9 | CASSFEDDYSPLHF | TGTGCCAGCAGCTTCGAGGATGATTATTCACCCCTCCACTTT
TRBJ1-6 | - | - | TRBV7-9 | CASSRINSPLHF | TGTGCCAGCAGCCGTATTAATTCACCCCTCCACTTT
TRBJ2-1 | TRBD2 | - | TRBV19 | CASSPTGGGYNEQFF | TGTGCCAGTTCCCCAACGGGGGGGGGCTACAATGAGCAGTTCTTC
TRBJ2-2 | - | - | TRBV11-3 | CASSGIYGGPGELFF | TGTGCCAGCAGTGGGATTTACGGGGGGCCCGGGGAGCTGTTTTTT
TRBJ2-5 | - | - | TRBV18 | CASSPLPGGSVQETQYF | TGTGCCAGCTCACCACTTCCAGGTGGTAGCGTTCAAGAGACCCAGTACTTC
TRBJ1-2 | TRBD1 | - | TRBV5-1 | CASSLGGYQGANYTF | TGCGCCAGCAGCTTGGGGGGCTACCAGGGGGCGAACTACACCTTC
TRBJ2-7 | TRBD2 | - | TRBV18 | CASSPGLARHIIDYEQYF | TGTGCCAGCTCACCGGGACTAGCGCGCCACATAATAGACTACGAGCAGTACTTC
TRBJ2-2 | TRBD2 | - | TRBV10-2 | CASSPLAGANTGELFF | TGCGCCAGCAGTCCCTTGGCGGGGGCGAACACCGGGGAGCTGTTTTTT
TRBJ2-6 | TRBD2 | - | TRBV11-1 | CASSLLSGGAPGANVLTF | TGTGCCAGCAGCTTACTTAGCGGGGGGGCGCCTGGGGCCAACGTCCTGACTTTC
TRBJ1-2 | - | once | TRBV14 | CASSQDARNYGYTF | TGTGCCAGCAGCCAAGATGCCAGGAACTATGGCTACACCTTC
TRBJ1-3 | TRBD1 | - | TRBV11-2 | CASSLGQGFGSGNTIYF | TGTGCCAGCAGCTTGGGACAGGGGTTCGGCTCTGGAAACACCATATATTTT
TRBJ1-1 | TRBD1 | - | TRBV9 | CASSLTQGSLAFF | TGTGCCAGCAGCCTTACACAGGGGTCTTTAGCTTTCTTT
TRBJ1-3 | - | - | TRBV29-1 | CSVGGQSGNTIYF | TGCAGCGTTGGTGGACAGAGTGGAAACACCATATATTTT
TRBJ2-6 | - | - | TRBV7-8 | CASSLSRGALSGANVLTF | TGTGCCAGCAGCTTATCCAGGGGGGCCCTCTCTGGGGCCAACGTCCTGACTTTC